The rows below give T cell receptor beta chains drawn from one sample of a study of blood T cell repertoires in COVID-19. Profiled with immunoSEQ multiplex PCR; TCRdb holds only in-frame clones, not every one. The table has under 130,000 clones, 70% to 90% seen once. The source material was peripheral blood. The receptor source for this set is a man in his fifties in a cohort sampled during active COVID-19. Each CDR3 is given with its conserved first and last residue. The D gene is left open where the match is weak. A clone size is listed for some rows: how often the clone was seen (once, few, many), or a class if it is expanded.

CDR3 DNA: TGTGCCAGCAGCTTCAAAGGGGACTCTGAAGCTTTCTTT
CDR3 protein: CASSFKGDSEAFF
D gene: -
clone size: -
J gene: TRBJ1-1
CDR3 length: 13
V gene: TRBV7-8

CDR3 DNA: TGTGCCAGCAGCACCCCATCTACAGGGGCCTCCACTGAAGCTTTCTTT
CDR3 protein: CASSTPSTGASTEAFF
D gene: TRBD1
clone size: -
J gene: TRBJ1-1
CDR3 length: 16
V gene: TRBV2

CDR3 DNA: TGTGCCAGCAGCGAAACCTGGGGGGGGTCTGGAAACACCATATATTTT
CDR3 protein: CASSETWGGSGNTIYF
D gene: -
clone size: -
J gene: TRBJ1-3
CDR3 length: 16
V gene: TRBV28

CDR3 DNA: TGTGCCAGCAGCCTTAATGGACAGGGAAATCAGCCCCAGCATTTT
CDR3 protein: CASSLNGQGNQPQHF
D gene: TRBD1
clone size: -
J gene: TRBJ1-5
CDR3 length: 15
V gene: TRBV3-1/TRBV3-2

CDR3 DNA: TGTGCCAGCAGCAGGGGACAGGGGTACAATGAGCAGTTCTTC
CDR3 protein: CASSRGQGYNEQFF
D gene: TRBD1
clone size: -
J gene: TRBJ2-1
CDR3 length: 14
V gene: TRBV5-8

CDR3 DNA: TGTGCCAGCAGCCCCGGGGGGGCCGCGTACAATGAGCAGTTCTTC
CDR3 protein: CASSPGGAAYNEQFF
D gene: TRBD2
clone size: -
J gene: TRBJ2-1
CDR3 length: 15
V gene: TRBV9

CDR3 DNA: TGTGCCAGCAGTGTAGGAGGGAGTCATGGCTACACCTTC
CDR3 protein: CASSVGGSHGYTF
D gene: -
clone size: -
J gene: TRBJ1-2
CDR3 length: 13
V gene: TRBV28

CDR3 DNA: TGTGCCAGCAGTACTTTGGGGGCCCTAGATACGCAGTATTTT
CDR3 protein: CASSTLGALDTQYF
D gene: -
clone size: few
J gene: TRBJ2-3
CDR3 length: 14
V gene: TRBV4-2

CDR3 DNA: TGTGCCAGTAGTATAGGCCAGGGACTGATTAATGAAAAACTGTTTTTT
CDR3 protein: CASSIGQGLINEKLFF
D gene: -
clone size: -
J gene: TRBJ1-4
CDR3 length: 16
V gene: TRBV19

CDR3 DNA: TGCGCCAGCAGCCAAGAGGTGGAGGGGACTGCGGCGTATGAGCAGTTCTTC
CDR3 protein: CASSQEVEGTAAYEQFF
D gene: -
clone size: -
J gene: TRBJ2-1
CDR3 length: 17
V gene: TRBV4-1

CDR3 DNA: TGTGCCAGTAGTATAGACACACAGGGGATCTACGAGCAGTACTTC
CDR3 protein: CASSIDTQGIYEQYF
D gene: TRBD1
clone size: -
J gene: TRBJ2-7
CDR3 length: 15
V gene: TRBV19

CDR3 DNA: TGTGCCAGCTCACTTTCTAGGGGTCTTGATCAGCCCCAGCATTTT
CDR3 protein: CASSLSRGLDQPQHF
D gene: -
clone size: -
J gene: TRBJ1-5
CDR3 length: 15
V gene: TRBV18

CDR3 DNA: TGTGCCAGCAGCACTAGCGGGACGAACACCGGGGAGCTGTTTTTT
CDR3 protein: CASSTSGTNTGELFF
D gene: TRBD2
clone size: -
J gene: TRBJ2-2
CDR3 length: 15
V gene: TRBV7-9

CDR3 DNA: TGCGCCAGCAGCTTTGGACAGTCGGGGTCACCCCTCCACTTT
CDR3 protein: CASSFGQSGSPLHF
D gene: -
clone size: -
J gene: TRBJ1-6
CDR3 length: 14
V gene: TRBV5-1